The subject of this entry is one TCR beta chain. The antigen is unknown. This specimen belongs to a study of CD8+ T cells in alopecia areata. Reverse transcribed after extraction, RNA yielded cDNA as the sequencing template. TCRdb's table, derived via immunoSEQ multiplex PCR, lists solely in-frame clones and lacks some. The table records around 250,000 clones, about two thirds of them present only once. This CDR3 is 14 amino acids long. Trimming shortened V by 1 base and J by 2 bases, and 7 bases separated the two germline ends. The V gene's germline CDR1 is MNHNS and CDR2 SASEGT. Broader study findings: Shared TCR sequences were less clear between patients than in mice, possibly partly from HLA diversity. Lesional scalp, especially alopecia totalis/universalis, showed higher clonality than normal scalp.

Lesional scalp tissue (obtained by punch biopsy) and peripheral blood were collected from alopecia areata patients. The TCR originated in a human donor with alopecia areata. V usage is TRBV6-1 and J usage is TRBJ2-3; D is uncertain. This sample comprised CD4+ T cells sorted from blood, obtained at week 0. The CDR3 protein is CASSEDVYTDTQYF. The CDR3 nucleotides read TGTGCCAGCAGTGAAGATGTCTACACAGATACGCAGTATTTT.